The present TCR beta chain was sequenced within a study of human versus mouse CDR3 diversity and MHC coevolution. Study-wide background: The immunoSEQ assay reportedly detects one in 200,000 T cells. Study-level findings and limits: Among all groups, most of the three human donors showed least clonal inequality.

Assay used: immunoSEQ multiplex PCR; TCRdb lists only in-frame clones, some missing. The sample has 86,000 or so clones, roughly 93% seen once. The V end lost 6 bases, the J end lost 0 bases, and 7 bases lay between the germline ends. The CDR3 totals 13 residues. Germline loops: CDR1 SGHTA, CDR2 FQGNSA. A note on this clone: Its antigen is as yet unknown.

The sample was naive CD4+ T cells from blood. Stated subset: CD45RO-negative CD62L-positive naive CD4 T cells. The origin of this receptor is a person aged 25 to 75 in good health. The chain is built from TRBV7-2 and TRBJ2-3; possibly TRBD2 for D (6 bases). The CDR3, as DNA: TGTGCCAGCAGGGGGGGAAGCACAGATACGCAGTATTTT. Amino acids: CASRGGSTDTQYF.